A single sample is the source of the 10 T cell receptor beta chains below, sequenced in a study of cytomegalovirus exposure and HLA in healthy donors. 60 Vbeta and 13 Jbeta primers were used in PCR. Sequencing used immunoSEQ multiplex PCR; TCRdb keeps in-frame clones, though not all of them. This sample has roughly 170,000 clones, with 84% found just once. The sample was PBMCs. The source of these receptors is a man aged 25 to 40 in good health and CMV-seronegative.

The chain couples TRBV6-1 to TRBJ1-2, with no clear D. Germline assignment: CDR1 MNHNS and CDR2 SASEGT. V shed 6 bases and J shed 5 bases, with 16 bases lying between them. The length of the CDR3 is 14 residues. This CDR3 reads CASRTPGVRYGYTF. The CDR3 coding sequence is TGTGCCAGCAGAACCCCGGGAGTCCGATATGGCTACACCTTC.

The chain combines TRBV20-1 with TRBJ2-5, with D perhaps matching TRBD1 (6 bases). CDR3 length: 11 amino acids. The germline V gene encodes CDR1 DFQATT and CDR2 SNEGSKA (reference sequence). With 8 bases removed from V and 2 bases from J, the gap between germline ends came to 9 bases. The CDR3 is CSKGVQETQYF. The CDR3 coding sequence is TGCAGTAAGGGGGTTCAAGAGACCCAGTACTTC.

J is TRBJ2-5 and V is TRBV27; 11 positions agree with TRBD2. Judging by the DNA end, TRBJ2-7 fits better; the J call may be wrong. The length of the CDR3 is 15 residues. Germline assignment: CDR1 MNHEY and CDR2 SMNVEV (reference sequence). Here the CDR3 DNA reads TGTGCCAGCAGTTTCCTAGCGGGAGGAGCCTACGAGCAGTACTTC. Encoded protein: CASSFLAGGAYEQYF.

The chain is built from TRBV11-3 and TRBJ2-2, with 12 bases lining up with TRBD2. The length of the CDR3 is 16 residues. The V gene's germline CDR1 is SGHNT and CDR2 YENEEA. V dropped 5 bases and J dropped 5; count of bases not matched to a gene: 6. The CDR3 here is CASSQLAGGGTGELFF. CDR3 DNA: TGTGCCAGCAGCCAACTAGCGGGAGGTGGAACCGGGGAGCTGTTTTTT.

The chain has TRBV27 and TRBJ2-5; possible D gene TRBD1, 6 bases. The CDR3 totals 16 residues. Germline loops: CDR1 MNHEY, CDR2 SMNVEV (reference sequence). V dropped 1 base and J dropped 0 bases, with 12 bases sitting between them. CDR3 DNA sequence: TGTGCCAGCAGTTTATTTTCCAGGGGATACCAAGAGACCCAGTACTTC. It specifies CASSLFSRGYQETQYF.

This chain uses TRBV4-1 with TRBJ2-1; D remains ambiguous. In germline, CDR1 is MGHRA, CDR2 YSYEKL. This CDR3 comprises 15 residues. The germline V and J ends were trimmed by 2 bases and 0 bases, with 8 bases remaining between them. CDR3 sequence: CASSQSQSSYNEQFF. The CDR3 DNA follows: TGCGCCAGCAGCCAATCACAGAGCTCCTACAATGAGCAGTTCTTC.

The gene calls are TRBV19 and TRBJ1-5, with a weak D call TRBD1 (6 bases). V lost 8 bases and J lost 4, with 18 bases in between. CDR1 LNHDA and CDR2 SQIVND come from the germline V gene (reference sequence). The CDR3 runs 15 residues. DNA of the CDR3: TGTGCCAGTGGTTACCGCCGGACAGTTAATCAGCCCCAGCATTTT. Translation gives CASGYRRTVNQPQHF.

The J gene is TRBJ1-1, the V gene TRBV5-1; TRBD1 aligns across 11 bases. This CDR3 is 16 amino acids long. The germline V gene has CDR1 SGHRS and CDR2 YFSETQ. V lost 3 bases, J lost 0 bases, and 4 bases stayed unmatched. The CDR3 protein is CASSSGQGDLNTEAFF. DNA of the CDR3: TGCGCCAGCAGCTCGGGACAGGGGGACCTGAACACTGAAGCTTTCTTT.

There are a few counts of this clone. The J gene is TRBJ2-3, the V gene TRBV19; D is possibly TRBD1 (6 bases). V was cut by 1 base and J by 5 bases, with 10 bases left in between. The CDR3 runs 14 residues. Per germline, CDR1 LNHDA and CDR2 SQIVND (reference sequence). The CDR3 reads CASSIVRGIDTQYF. CDR3 nucleotides: TGTGCCAGTAGTATAGTTAGGGGGATAGATACGCAGTATTTT.

In DNA, the CDR3 is TGTGCCAGCAGCCCCCCATGGCAAGGGGGGACCCAGTACTTC. Protein sequence: CASSPPWQGGTQYF. This sequence joins TRBV7-9 and TRBJ2-5, with a weak D call TRBD1 (6 bases). Germline V CDR1 and CDR2: SEHNR, FQNEAQ (reference sequence). The CDR3 extends over 14 amino acids. With 5 bases removed from V and 7 bases from J, the gap between germline ends came to 17 bases.